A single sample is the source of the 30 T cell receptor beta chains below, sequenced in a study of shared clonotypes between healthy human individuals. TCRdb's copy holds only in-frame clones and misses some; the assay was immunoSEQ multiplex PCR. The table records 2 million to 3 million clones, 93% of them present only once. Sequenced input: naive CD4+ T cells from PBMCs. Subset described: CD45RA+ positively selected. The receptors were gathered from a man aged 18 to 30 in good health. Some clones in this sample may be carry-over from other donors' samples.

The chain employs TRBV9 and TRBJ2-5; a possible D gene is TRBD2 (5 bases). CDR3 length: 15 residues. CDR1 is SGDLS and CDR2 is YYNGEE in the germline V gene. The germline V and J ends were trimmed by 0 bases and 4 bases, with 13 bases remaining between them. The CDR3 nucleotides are TGTGCCAGCAGCGTAGACGCCCGTGAGGGAGAGACCCAGTACTTC. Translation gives CASSVDAREGETQYF.

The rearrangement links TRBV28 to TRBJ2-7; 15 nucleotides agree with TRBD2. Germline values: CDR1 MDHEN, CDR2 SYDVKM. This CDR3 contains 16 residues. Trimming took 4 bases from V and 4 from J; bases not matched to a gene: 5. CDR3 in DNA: TGTGCCAGCAGTTCCCGGACTAGCGGGAGGGAATACGAGCAGTACTTC. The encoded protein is CASSSRTSGREYEQYF.

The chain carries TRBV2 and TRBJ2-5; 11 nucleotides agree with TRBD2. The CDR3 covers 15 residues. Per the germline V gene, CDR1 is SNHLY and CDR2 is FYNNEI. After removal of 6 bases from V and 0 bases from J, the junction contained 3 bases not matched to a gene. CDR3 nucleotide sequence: TGTGCCAGCAGGCCGGGACTAGCGGACCAAGAGACCCAGTACTTC. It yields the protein CASRPGLADQETQYF.

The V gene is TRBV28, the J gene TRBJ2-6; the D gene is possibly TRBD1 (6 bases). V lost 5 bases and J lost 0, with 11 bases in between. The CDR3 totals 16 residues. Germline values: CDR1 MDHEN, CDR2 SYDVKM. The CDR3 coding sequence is TGTGCCAGCAGTGGACAGAAAAGCTCTGGGGCCAACGTCCTGACTTTC. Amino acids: CASSGQKSSGANVLTF.

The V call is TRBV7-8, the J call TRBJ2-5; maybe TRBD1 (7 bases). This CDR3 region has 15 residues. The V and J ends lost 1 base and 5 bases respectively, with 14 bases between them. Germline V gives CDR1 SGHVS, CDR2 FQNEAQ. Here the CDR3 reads CASSLVRGTVETQYF. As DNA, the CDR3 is TGTGCCAGCAGCTTAGTTCGCGGGACAGTTGAGACCCAGTACTTC.

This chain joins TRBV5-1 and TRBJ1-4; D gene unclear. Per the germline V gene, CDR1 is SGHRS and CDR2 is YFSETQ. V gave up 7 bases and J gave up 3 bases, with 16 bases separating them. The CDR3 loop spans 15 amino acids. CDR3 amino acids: CASRATGGANEKLFF. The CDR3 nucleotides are TGCGCCAGCCGGGCGACTGGAGGAGCTAATGAAAAACTGTTTTTT. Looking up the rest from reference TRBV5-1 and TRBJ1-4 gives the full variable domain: KAGVTQTPRYLIKTRGQQVTLSCSPISGHRSVSWYQQTPGQGLQFLFEYFSETQRNKGNFPGRFSGRQFSNSRSEMNVSTLELGDSALYLCASRATGGANEKLFFGSGTQLSVL.

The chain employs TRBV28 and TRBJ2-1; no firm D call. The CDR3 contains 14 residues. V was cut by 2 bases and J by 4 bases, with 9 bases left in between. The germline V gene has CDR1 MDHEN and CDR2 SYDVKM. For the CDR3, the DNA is TGTGCCAGCAGTTTAAGTAGGCCGTACAATGAGCAGTTCTTC. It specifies CASSLSRPYNEQFF.

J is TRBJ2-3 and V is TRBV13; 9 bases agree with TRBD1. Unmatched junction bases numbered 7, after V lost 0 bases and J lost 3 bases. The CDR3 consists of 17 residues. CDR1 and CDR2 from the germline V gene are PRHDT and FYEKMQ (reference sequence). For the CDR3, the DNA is TGTGCCAGCAGCTTAGGTAAACCGGGACAGGGAACAGATACGCAGTATTTT. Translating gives CASSLGKPGQGTDTQYF.

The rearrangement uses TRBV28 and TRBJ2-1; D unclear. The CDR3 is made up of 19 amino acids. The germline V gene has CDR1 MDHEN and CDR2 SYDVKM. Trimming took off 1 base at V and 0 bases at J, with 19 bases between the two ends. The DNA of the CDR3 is TGTGCCAGCAGTTTATTCGGTTCGGGCTTGTTCGGCTCCTACAATGAGCAGTTCTTC. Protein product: CASSLFGSGLFGSYNEQFF.

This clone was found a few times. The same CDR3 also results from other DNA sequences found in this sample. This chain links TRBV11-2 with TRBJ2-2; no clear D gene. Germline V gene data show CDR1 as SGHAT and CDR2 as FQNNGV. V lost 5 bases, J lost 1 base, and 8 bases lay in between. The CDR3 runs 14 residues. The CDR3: CASSPSWNTGELFF. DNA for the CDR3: TGTGCCAGCAGCCCTAGTTGGAACACCGGGGAGCTGTTTTTT.

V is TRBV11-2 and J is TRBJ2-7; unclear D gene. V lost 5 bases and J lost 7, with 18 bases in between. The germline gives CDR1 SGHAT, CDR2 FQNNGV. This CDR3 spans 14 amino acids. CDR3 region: CASSRSPIHQEQYF. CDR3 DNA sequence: TGTGCCAGCAGCCGCTCCCCTATACACCAGGAGCAGTACTTC.

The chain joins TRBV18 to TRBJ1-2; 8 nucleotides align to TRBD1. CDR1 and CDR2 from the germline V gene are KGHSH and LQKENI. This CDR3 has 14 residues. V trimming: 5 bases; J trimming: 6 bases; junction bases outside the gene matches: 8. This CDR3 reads CASSEQGVGDGYTF. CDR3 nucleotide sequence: TGTGCCAGCTCAGAACAGGGGGTCGGAGATGGCTACACCTTC.

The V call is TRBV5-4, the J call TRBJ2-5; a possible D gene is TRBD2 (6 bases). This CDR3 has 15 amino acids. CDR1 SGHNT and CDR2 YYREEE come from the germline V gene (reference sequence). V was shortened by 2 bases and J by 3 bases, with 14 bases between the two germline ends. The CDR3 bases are TGTGCCAGCAGCTTATCCGGGAGAGGGAAAGAGACCCAGTACTTC. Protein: CASSLSGRGKETQYF.

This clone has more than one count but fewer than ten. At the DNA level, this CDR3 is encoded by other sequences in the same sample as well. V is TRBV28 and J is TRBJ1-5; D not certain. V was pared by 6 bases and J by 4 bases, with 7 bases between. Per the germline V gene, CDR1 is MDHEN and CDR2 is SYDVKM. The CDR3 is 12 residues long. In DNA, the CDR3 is TGTGCCAGCAGGTTGACAAATCAGCCCCAGCATTTT. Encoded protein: CASRLTNQPQHF.

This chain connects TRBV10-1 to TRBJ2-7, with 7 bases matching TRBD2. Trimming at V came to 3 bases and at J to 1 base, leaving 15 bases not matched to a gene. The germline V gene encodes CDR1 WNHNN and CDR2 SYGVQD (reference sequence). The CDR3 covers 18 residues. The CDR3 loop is CASSEGLPTSSLSYEQYF. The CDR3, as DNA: TGCGCCAGCAGTGAAGGCCTCCCGACTAGCTCTCTTTCCTACGAGCAGTACTTC.

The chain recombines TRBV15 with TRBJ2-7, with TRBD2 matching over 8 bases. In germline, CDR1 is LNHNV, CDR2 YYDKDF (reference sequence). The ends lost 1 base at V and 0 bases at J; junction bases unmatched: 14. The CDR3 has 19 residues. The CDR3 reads CATSRVNSGRGRNSYEQYF. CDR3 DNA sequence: TGTGCCACCAGCAGAGTAAATAGCGGTCGCGGGAGGAACTCCTACGAGCAGTACTTC.

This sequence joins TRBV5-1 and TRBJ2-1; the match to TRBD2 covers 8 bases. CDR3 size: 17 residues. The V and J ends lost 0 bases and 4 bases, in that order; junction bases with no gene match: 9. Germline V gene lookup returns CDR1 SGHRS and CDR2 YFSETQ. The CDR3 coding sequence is TGCGCCAGCAGCTTGGCCGTGATAGCGGGATCGTACAATGAGCAGTTCTTC. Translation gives CASSLAVIAGSYNEQFF.

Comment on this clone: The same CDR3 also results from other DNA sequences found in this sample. CDR3 in amino acids: CASSVDPNQPQHF. The CDR3 nucleotides are TGTGCCAGCAGCGTTGACCCCAATCAGCCCCAGCATTTT. The V and J genes are TRBV9 and TRBJ1-5; D is undetermined. CDR1 and CDR2 (germline): SGDLS, YYNGEE. Trimming removed 2 bases from V and 3 bases from J, with 6 bases in between. The CDR3 is 13 residues long. The full variable domain, its missing parts supplied by reference TRBV9 and TRBJ1-5, is DSGVTQTPKHLITATGQRVTLRCSPRSGDLSVYWYQQSLDQGLQFLIQYYNGEERAKGNILERFSAQQFPDLHSELNLSSLELGDSALYFCASSVDPNQPQHFGDGTRLSIL.

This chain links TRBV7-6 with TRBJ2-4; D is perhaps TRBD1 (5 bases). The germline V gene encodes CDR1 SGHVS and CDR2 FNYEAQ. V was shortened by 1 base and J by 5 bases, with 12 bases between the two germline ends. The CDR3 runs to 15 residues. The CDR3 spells CASSLGWGRENIQYF. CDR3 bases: TGTGCCAGCAGCTTAGGATGGGGCAGGGAAAACATTCAGTACTTC.

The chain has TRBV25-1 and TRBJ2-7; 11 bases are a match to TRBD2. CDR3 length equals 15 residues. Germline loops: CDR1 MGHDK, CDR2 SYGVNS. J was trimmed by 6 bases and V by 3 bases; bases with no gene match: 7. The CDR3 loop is CASSERLAGLAEQYF. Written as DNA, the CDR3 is TGTGCCAGCAGTGAGCGACTAGCGGGGCTCGCCGAGCAGTACTTC.

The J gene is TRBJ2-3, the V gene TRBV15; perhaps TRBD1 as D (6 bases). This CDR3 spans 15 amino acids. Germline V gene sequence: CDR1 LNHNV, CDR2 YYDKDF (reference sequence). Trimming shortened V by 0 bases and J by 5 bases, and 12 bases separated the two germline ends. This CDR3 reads CATSRDRGNGDTQYF. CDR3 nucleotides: TGTGCCACCAGCAGAGATAGGGGGAATGGAGATACGCAGTATTTT.

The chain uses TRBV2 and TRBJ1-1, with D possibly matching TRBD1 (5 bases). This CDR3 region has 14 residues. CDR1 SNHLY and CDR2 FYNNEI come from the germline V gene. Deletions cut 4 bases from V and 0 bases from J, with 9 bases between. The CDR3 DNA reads TGTGCCAGCAGTGTAAGACAGATGAACACTGAAGCTTTCTTT. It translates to CASSVRQMNTEAFF.

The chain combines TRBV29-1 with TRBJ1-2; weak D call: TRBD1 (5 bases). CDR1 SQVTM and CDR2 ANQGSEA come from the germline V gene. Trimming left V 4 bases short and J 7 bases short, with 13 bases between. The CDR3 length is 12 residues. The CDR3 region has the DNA TGCAGCGTTGGGGGGTGGATCGGTGGCTACACCTTC. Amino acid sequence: CSVGGWIGGYTF.

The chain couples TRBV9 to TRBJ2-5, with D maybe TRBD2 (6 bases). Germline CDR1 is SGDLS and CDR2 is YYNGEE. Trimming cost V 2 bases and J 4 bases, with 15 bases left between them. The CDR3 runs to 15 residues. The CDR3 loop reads CASSVQSGSLETQYF. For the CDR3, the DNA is TGTGCCAGCAGCGTCCAAAGCGGGTCGTTAGAGACCCAGTACTTC. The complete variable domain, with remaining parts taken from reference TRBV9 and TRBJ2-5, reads DSGVTQTPKHLITATGQRVTLRCSPRSGDLSVYWYQQSLDQGLQFLIQYYNGEERAKGNILERFSAQQFPDLHSELNLSSLELGDSALYFCASSVQSGSLETQYFGPGTRLLVL.

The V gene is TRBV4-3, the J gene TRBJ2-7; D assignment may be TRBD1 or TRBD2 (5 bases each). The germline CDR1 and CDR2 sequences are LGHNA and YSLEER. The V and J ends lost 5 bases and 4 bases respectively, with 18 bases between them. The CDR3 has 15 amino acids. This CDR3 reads CASSADSSGRYEQYF. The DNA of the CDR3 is TGCGCCAGCAGCGCGGACTCGTCAGGGCGATACGAGCAGTACTTC.

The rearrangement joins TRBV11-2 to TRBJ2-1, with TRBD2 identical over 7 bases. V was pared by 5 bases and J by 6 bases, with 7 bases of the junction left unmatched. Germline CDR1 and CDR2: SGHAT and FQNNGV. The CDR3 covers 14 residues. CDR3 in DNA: TGTGCCAGCAGCCAAGCGGGACGGAGCAATGAGCAGTTCTTC. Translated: CASSQAGRSNEQFF.

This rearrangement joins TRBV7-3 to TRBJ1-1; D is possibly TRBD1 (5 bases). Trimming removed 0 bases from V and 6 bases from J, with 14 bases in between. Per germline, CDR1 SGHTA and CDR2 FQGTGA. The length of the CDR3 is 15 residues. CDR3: CASSLTGGTSAEAFF. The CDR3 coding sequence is TGTGCCAGCAGCTTAACAGGCGGGACCTCGGCTGAAGCTTTCTTT.

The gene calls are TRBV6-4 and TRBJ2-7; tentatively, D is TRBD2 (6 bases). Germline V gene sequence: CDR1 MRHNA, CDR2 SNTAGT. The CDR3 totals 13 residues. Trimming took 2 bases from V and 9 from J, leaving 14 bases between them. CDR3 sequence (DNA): TGTGCCAGCAGTGACGGTAAGCGGAGGGGGCAGTACTTC. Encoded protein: CASSDGKRRGQYF.

Written as DNA, the CDR3 is TGTGCCAGCAGGGAGGGCTGGAATACGCAGTATTTT. Translated, it gives CASREGWNTQYF. The chain links TRBV6-5 to TRBJ2-3; D might be TRBD2 (6 bases). CDR1 and CDR2 (germline): MNHEY, SVGAGI. The CDR3 is made up of 12 amino acids. V shed 6 bases and J shed 7 bases, with 11 bases lying between them.

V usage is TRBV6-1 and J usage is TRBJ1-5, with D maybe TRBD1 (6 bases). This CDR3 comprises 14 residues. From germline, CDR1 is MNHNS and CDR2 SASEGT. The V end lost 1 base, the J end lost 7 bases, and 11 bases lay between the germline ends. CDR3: CASSEGGQWQPQHF. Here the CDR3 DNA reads TGTGCCAGCAGTGAAGGAGGACAGTGGCAGCCCCAGCATTTT.